Following are 5 T cell receptor beta chains from one sample sequenced in a study of T cell responses to AZD1222 COVID-19 vaccine. TCRdb's table, derived via immunoSEQ multiplex PCR, lists solely in-frame clones and lacks some. The table records roughly 140,000 clones, about nine tenths of them present only once. The sequencing here drew on peripheral blood, taken on day 0 of AZD1222 vaccination. These receptors were collected from an adult in good health.

The chain couples TRBV6-5 to TRBJ2-7; no definite D call. V gave up 6 bases and J gave up 4 bases, with 16 bases separating them. The CDR3 has 14 residues. Germline V gene data show CDR1 as MNHEY and CDR2 as SVGAGI. CDR3 DNA sequence: TGTGCCAGCAGGGCCGGGTGGAGTCCGTACGAGCAGTACTTC. Translation: CASRAGWSPYEQYF.

The J gene is TRBJ1-2, the V gene TRBV9, with 9 bases fitting TRBD1. Looked up from germline, CDR1 is SGDLS and CDR2 is YYNGEE. The CDR3 spans 16 residues. Trimming cost V 4 bases and J 2 bases; bases outside gene matches: 9. As DNA, the CDR3 is TGTGCCAGCAGCCCCCGCGGGACAGGGACGAACTATGGCTACACCTTC. It specifies CASSPRGTGTNYGYTF. Drawing the rest from reference TRBV9 and TRBJ1-2, the complete variable domain is DSGVTQTPKHLITATGQRVTLRCSPRSGDLSVYWYQQSLDQGLQFLIQYYNGEERAKGNILERFSAQQFPDLHSELNLSSLELGDSALYFCASSPRGTGTNYGYTFGSGTRLTVV.

The rearrangement uses TRBV10-3 and TRBJ2-3; perhaps TRBD2 as D (5 bases). Germline-derived CDR1 and CDR2 are ENHRY and SYGVKD. The CDR3 runs to 17 residues. Trimming cost V 1 base and J 0 bases, with 14 bases left between them. The CDR3 region is CAISEFRRTESTDTQYF. For the CDR3, the DNA is TGTGCCATCAGTGAGTTTCGAAGGACTGAGAGCACAGATACGCAGTATTTT.

This clone was counted a single time. V gene TRBV12-3 or TRBV12-4 combines with J gene TRBJ1-3, with 8 bases identical to TRBD1. V gave up 2 bases and J gave up 8 bases; unmatched junction bases: 2. The CDR3 covers 13 residues. For the CDR3, the DNA is TGTGCCAGCAGTTTACGACAGGGGTACACCATATATTTT. Translated, it gives CASSLRQGYTIYF.

The chain uses TRBV5-6 and TRBJ2-5, with D maybe TRBD2 (5 bases). Per the germline V gene, CDR1 is SGHDT and CDR2 is YYEEEE. V lost 1 base to trimming and J lost 1 base, with 14 bases between them. This CDR3 comprises 16 residues. CDR3 protein: CASSLTGSSPQETQYF. The CDR3 DNA is TGTGCCAGCAGCTTGACGGGGTCCAGCCCCCAAGAGACCCAGTACTTC.